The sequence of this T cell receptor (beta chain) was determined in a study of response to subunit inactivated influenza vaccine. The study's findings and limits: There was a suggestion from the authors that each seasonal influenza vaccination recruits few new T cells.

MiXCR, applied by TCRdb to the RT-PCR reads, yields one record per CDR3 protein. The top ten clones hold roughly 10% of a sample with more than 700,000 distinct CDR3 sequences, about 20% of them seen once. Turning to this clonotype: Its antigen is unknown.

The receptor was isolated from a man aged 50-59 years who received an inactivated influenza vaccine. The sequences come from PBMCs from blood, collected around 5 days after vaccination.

CDR3 residues: CASSLAQEVQETQYF. In DNA, the CDR3 is TGTGCCAGCAGCTTAGCGCAAGAAGTTCAAGAGACCCAGTACTTC. The rearrangement uses TRBV7-2 and TRBJ2-5; D call uncertain. Germline V gives CDR1 SGHTA, CDR2 FQGNSA. The CDR3 is 15 amino acids. V gave up 0 bases and J gave up 2 bases, with 10 bases separating them. The whole variable domain, filled in from reference TRBV7-2 and TRBJ2-5, reads GAGVSQSPSNKVTEKGKDVELRCDPISGHTALYWYRQSLGQGLEFLIYFQGNSAPDKSGLPSDRFSAERTGGSVSTLTIQRTQQEDSAVYLCASSLAQEVQETQYFGPGTRLLVL.